This T cell receptor beta chain was sequenced for a study of blood T cell repertoires in COVID-19. Study overall: From the United States, Italy and Spain came samples of acute and convalescent COVID-19.

Sequencing used immunoSEQ multiplex PCR; TCRdb keeps in-frame clones, though not all of them. The sample has 200,000 to 300,000 clones, more than 75% seen once. This CDR3 contains 14 residues. Germline loops: CDR1 SQVTM, CDR2 ANQGSEA. J was trimmed by 8 bases and V by 4 bases; bases with no gene match: 12. The rearrangement links TRBV29-1 to TRBJ2-7; 9 bases agree with TRBD2. This clonotype was obtained from a woman aged 45 to 65 with acute or convalescent COVID-19. Sequenced input: peripheral blood. CDR3 loop: CSVGLGGRASKQYF. The DNA of the CDR3 is TGCAGCGTTGGTTTGGGCGGGAGGGCTTCTAAGCAGTACTTC.